This T cell receptor (beta chain) was sequenced during a study of OX40 agonist ivuxolimab in advanced cancers. Study details: The patients' treatment was ivuxolimab, an agonistic anti-OX40 (CD134) antibody. Intravenous ivuxolimab at 0.01 to 10 mg/kg was given to patients every 2 weeks.

V shed 9 bases, J shed 4 bases, and the junction held 8 bases outside the gene matches. This CDR3 has 14 residues. Germline V gene data show CDR1 as LNHDA and CDR2 as SQIVND (reference sequence). Sequenced by immunoSEQ multiplex PCR; TCRdb stores in-frame clones only, minus some. In the table there are approximately 70,000 clones, 88% of which are singletons. The chain has TRBV19 and TRBJ2-3; 9 positions match TRBD1. This receptor was taken from an adult with an advanced solid tumor such as melanoma, head and neck, liver or kidney cancer. Sequences were derived from CD4+ or CD8+ T cells sorted from blood, sampled in a trial of the OX40 agonist ivuxolimab. This chain's CDR3 is CASRGTGRSDTQYF. The CDR3 coding sequence is TGTGCCAGCCGAGGGACAGGGCGTTCAGATACGCAGTATTTT. Based on the CDR3 plus reference TRBV19 and TRBJ2-3, the full variable domain is DGGITQSPKYLFRKEGQNVTLSCEQNLNHDAMYWYRQDPGQGLRLIYYSQIVNDFQKGDIAEGYSVSREKKESFPLTVTSAQKNPTAFYLCASRGTGRSDTQYFGPGTRLTVL.